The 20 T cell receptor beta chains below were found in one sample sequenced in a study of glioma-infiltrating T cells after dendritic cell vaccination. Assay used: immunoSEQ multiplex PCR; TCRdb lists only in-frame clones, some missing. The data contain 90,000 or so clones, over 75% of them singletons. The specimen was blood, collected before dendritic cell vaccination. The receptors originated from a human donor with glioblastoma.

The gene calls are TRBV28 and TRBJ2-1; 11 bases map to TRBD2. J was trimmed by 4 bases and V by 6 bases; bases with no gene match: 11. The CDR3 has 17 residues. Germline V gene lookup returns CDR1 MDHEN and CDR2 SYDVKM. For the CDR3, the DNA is TGTGCCAGCAGGACAGCCGTAGCGGGGGGGCTATACAATGAGCAGTTCTTC. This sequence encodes CASRTAVAGGLYNEQFF.

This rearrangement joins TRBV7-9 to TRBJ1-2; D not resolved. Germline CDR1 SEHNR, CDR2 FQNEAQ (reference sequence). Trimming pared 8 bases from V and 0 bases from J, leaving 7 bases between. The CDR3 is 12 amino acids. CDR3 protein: CASGQSNYGYTF. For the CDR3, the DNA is TGTGCCAGCGGCCAATCTAACTATGGCTACACCTTC.

The CDR3 nucleotides read TGCGCCAGCGGAACAGGGCCGGCTGGCTACACCTTC. This codes for CASGTGPAGYTF. V usage is TRBV5-1 and J usage is TRBJ1-2; a possible D gene is TRBD1 (6 bases). Per the germline V gene, CDR1 is SGHRS and CDR2 is YFSETQ. The V and J ends lost 7 bases and 7 bases respectively, with 14 bases between them. This CDR3 is built from 12 residues.

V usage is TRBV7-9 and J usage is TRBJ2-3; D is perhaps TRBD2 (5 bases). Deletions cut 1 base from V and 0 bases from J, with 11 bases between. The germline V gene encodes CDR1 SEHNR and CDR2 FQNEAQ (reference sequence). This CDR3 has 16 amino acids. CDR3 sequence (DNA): TGTGCCAGCAGCTTAGATACACTAGGTAGCACAGATACGCAGTATTTT. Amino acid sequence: CASSLDTLGSTDTQYF.

This chain's CDR3 is CASTTGTGGYEQYF. CDR3 DNA sequence: TGTGCCAGCACCACCGGGACAGGGGGCTACGAGCAGTACTTC. This rearrangement joins TRBV7-2 to TRBJ2-7, with TRBD1 matching over 11 bases. There are 14 residues in the CDR3. The V and J ends lost 7 bases and 3 bases, in that order; junction bases with no gene match: 5. CDR1 and CDR2 (germline): SGHTA, FQGNSA.

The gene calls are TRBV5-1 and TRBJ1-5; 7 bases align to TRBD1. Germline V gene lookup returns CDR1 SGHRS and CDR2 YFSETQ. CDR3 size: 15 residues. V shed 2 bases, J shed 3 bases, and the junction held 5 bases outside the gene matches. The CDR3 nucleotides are TGCGCCAGCAGCTTAGAGGGGGCAACCAATCAGCCCCAGCATTTT. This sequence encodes CASSLEGATNQPQHF.

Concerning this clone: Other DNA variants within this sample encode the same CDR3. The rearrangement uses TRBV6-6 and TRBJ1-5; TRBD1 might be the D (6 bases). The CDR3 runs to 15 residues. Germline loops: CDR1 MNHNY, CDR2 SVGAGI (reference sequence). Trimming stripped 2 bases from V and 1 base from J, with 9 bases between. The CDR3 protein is CASSYRQGSNQPQHF. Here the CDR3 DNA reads TGTGCCAGCAGTTACAGGCAGGGGAGCAATCAGCCCCAGCATTTT.

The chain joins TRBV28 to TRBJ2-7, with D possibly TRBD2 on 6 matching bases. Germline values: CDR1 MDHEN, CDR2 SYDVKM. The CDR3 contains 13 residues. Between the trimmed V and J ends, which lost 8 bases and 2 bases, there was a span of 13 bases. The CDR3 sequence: CASEGLLAYEQYF. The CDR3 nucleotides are TGTGCCAGCGAGGGACTCCTAGCCTACGAGCAGTACTTC.

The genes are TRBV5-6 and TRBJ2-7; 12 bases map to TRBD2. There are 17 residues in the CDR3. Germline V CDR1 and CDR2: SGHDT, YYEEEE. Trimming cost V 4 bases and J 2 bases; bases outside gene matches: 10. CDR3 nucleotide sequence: TGTGCCAGCAGCACCCGGACTAGCGGGATAAGACCCTACGAGCAGTACTTC. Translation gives CASSTRTSGIRPYEQYF.

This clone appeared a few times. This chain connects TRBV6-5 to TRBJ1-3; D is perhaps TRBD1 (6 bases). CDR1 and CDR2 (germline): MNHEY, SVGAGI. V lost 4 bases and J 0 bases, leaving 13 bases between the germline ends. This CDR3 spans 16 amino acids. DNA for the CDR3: TGTGCCAGCAGTTTCCGACAGGACCTCTCTGGAAACACCATATATTTT. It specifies CASSFRQDLSGNTIYF.

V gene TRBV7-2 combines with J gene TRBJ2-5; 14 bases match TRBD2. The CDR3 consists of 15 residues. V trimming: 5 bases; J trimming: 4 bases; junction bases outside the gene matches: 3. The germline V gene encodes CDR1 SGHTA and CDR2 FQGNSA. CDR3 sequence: CASSPGLAGVETQYF. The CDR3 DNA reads TGTGCCAGCAGCCCGGGACTAGCGGGGGTAGAGACCCAGTACTTC.

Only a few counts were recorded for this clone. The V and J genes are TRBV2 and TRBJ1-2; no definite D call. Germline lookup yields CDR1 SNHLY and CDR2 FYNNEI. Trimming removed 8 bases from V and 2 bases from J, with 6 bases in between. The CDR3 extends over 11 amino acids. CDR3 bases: TGTGCCAGCGTGGAGAACTATGGCTACACCTTC. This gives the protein CASVENYGYTF.

CDR3 coding DNA: TGTGCCAGCAGTGAAGGACAGGGAATTGGCTACACCTTC. This encodes CASSEGQGIGYTF. V and J are TRBV2 and TRBJ1-2, with 7 nucleotides matching TRBD1. CDR1 and CDR2 (germline): SNHLY, FYNNEI. V trimming: 1 base; J trimming: 7 bases; junction bases outside the gene matches: 3. The CDR3 length is 13 residues.

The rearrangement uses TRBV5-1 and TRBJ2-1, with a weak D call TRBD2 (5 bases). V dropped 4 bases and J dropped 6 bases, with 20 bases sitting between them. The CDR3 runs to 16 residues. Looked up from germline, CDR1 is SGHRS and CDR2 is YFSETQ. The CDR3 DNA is TGCGCCAGCAGCGTTGGCACCCGGGGTCTCGTCAATGAGCAGTTCTTC. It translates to CASSVGTRGLVNEQFF.

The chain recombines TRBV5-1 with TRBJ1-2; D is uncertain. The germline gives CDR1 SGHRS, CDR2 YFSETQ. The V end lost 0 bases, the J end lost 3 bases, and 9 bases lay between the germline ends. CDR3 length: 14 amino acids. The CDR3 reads CASSLDAGDYGYTF. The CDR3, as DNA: TGCGCCAGCAGCTTGGACGCCGGGGACTATGGCTACACCTTC.

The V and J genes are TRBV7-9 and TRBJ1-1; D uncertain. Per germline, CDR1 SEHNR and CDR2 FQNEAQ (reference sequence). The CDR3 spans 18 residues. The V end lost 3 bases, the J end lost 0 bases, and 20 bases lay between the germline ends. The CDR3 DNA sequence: TGTGCCAGCAGCTTTCCTATGAAGAGGGCGTCATTGAACACTGAAGCTTTCTTT. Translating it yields CASSFPMKRASLNTEAFF.

CDR3 sequence (DNA): TGTGCCAGCAGCCCCCGGGCTAGCGGGAGTTCCTACAATGAGCAGTTCTTC. This sequence encodes CASSPRASGSSYNEQFF. This chain connects TRBV9 to TRBJ2-1; 10 bases match TRBD2. The junction had 8 bases not matched to a gene; V was cut back by 4 bases and J by 1 base. Looked up from germline, CDR1 is SGDLS and CDR2 is YYNGEE. CDR3 length: 17 amino acids.

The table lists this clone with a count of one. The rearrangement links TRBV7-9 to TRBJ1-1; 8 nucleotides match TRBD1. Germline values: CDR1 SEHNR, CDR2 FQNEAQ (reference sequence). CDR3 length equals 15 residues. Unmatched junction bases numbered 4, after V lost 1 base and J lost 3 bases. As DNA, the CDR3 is TGTGCCAGCAGCTTAGGGGGACAGGTGGACACTGAAGCTTTCTTT. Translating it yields CASSLGGQVDTEAFF.

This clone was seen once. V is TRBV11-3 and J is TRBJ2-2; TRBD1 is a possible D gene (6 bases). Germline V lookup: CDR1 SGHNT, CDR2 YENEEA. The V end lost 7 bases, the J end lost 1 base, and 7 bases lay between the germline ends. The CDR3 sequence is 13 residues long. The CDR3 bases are TGTGCCAGCACGGGACAGAACACCGGGGAGCTGTTTTTT. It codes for CASTGQNTGELFF. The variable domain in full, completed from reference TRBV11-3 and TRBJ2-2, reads EAGVVQSPRYKIIEKKQPVAFWCNPISGHNTLYWYLQNLGQGPELLIRYENEEAVDDSQLPKDRFSAERLKGVDSTLKIQPAELGDSAVYLCASTGQNTGELFFGEGSRLTVL.

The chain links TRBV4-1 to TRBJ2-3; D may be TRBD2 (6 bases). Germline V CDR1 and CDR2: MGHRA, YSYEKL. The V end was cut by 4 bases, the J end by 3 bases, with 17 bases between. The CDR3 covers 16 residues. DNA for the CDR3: TGCGCCAGCAGCCCACCCAGGCCAGGGACTACAGATACGCAGTATTTT. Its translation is CASSPPRPGTTDTQYF.